This TCR beta chain came from a study of prognosis after radiotherapy for stage I lung cancer. Genomic DNA yielded TCR beta CDR3, amplified by two-round multiplex PCR. The first round of PCR was done with primers that matched each TRBV and TRBJ gene. From the multiplex PCR reads, TCRdb called clonotypes with MiXCR, one entry per CDR3 protein. The sample yields 25,000 to 35,000 distinct CDR3 sequences, around 48% seen once. The origin of this receptor is a donor aged 50 or older with non-small cell lung cancer. Source: PBMCs, taken before or after stereotactic body radiation therapy (not recorded which).

DNA of the CDR3: TGTGCCAGCAGACGGGACATCCTCACCGGGGAGCTGTTTTTT. Its translation is CASRRDILTGELFF. The chain has TRBV6-1 and TRBJ2-2; maybe TRBD1 (6 bases). The V gene lost 6 bases and the J gene lost 4 bases, with 12 bases spanning the gap. Germline assignment: CDR1 MNHNS and CDR2 SASEGT. The CDR3 length is 14 residues.